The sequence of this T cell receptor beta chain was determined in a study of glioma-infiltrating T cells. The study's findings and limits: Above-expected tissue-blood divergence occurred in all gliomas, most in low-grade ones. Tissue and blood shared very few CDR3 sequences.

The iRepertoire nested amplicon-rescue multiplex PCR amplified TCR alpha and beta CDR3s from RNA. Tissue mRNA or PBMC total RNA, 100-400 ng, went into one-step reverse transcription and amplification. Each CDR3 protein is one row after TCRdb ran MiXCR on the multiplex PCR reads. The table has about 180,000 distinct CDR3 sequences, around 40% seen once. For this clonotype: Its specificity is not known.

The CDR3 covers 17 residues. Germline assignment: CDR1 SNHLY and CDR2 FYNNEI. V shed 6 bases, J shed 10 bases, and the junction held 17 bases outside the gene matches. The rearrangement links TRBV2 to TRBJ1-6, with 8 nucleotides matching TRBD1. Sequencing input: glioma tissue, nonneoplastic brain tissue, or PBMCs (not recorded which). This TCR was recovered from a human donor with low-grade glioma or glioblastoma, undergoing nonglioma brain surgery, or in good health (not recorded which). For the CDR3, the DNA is TGTGCCAGCAGAGGAAGGACAGGGTTCGGGGAAGAATCACCCCTCCACTTT. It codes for CASRGRTGFGEESPLHF.